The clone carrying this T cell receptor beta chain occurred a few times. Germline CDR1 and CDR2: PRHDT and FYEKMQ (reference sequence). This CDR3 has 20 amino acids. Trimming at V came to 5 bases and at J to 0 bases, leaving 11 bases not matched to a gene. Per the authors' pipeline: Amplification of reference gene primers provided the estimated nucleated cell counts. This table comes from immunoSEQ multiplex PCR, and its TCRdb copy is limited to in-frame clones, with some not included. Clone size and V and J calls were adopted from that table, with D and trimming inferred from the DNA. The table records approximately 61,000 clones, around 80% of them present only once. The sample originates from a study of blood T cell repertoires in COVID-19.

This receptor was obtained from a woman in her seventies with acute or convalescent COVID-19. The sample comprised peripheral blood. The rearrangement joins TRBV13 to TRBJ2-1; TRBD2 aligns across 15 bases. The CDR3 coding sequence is TGTGCCAGCAGCCTCCTAATCGGACTAGCGGGGGGGATCTCCTACAATGAGCAGTTCTTC. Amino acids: CASSLLIGLAGGISYNEQFF.